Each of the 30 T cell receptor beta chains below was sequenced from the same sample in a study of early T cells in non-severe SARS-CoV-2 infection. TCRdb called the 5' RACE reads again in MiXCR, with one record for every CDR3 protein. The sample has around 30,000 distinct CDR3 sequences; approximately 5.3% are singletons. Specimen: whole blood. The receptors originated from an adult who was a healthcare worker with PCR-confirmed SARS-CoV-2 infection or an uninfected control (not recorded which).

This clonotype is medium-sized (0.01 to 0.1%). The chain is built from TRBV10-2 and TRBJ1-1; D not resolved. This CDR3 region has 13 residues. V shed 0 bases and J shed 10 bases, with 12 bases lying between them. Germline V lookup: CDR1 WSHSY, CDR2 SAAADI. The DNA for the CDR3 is TGCGCCAGCAGTGAGTCCCAGGTGGGAGTAGCTTTCTTT. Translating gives CASSESQVGVAFF.

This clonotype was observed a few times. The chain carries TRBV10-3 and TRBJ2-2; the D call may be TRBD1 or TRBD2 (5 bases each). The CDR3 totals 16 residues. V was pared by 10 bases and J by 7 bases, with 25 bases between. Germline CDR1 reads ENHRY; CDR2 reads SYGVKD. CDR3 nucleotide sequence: TGTGCCACGAGCCGGGGCCTTTCGAACACCGGCGGGGAGCTGTTTTTT. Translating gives CATSRGLSNTGGELFF.

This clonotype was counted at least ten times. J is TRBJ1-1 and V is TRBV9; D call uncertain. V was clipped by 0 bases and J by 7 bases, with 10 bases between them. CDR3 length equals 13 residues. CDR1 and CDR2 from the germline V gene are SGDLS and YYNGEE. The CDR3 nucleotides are TGTGCCAGCAGCGTAGCCACAGTAGGTGAAGCTTTCTTT. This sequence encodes CASSVATVGEAFF.

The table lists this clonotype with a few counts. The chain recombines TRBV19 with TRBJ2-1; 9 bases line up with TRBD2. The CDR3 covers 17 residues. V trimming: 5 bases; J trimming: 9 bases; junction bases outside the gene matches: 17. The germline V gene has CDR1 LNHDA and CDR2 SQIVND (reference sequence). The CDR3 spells CASSLRVAGVPEGEQFF. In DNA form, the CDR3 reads TGTGCCAGTAGTCTCCGTGTAGCGGGAGTTCCTGAGGGTGAGCAGTTCTTC.

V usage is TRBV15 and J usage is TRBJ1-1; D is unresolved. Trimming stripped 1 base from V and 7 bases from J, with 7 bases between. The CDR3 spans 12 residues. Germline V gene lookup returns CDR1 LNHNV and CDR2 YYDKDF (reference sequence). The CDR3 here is CATSRGSFEAFF. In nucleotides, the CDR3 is TGTGCCACCAGCAGAGGGTCCTTTGAAGCTTTCTTT. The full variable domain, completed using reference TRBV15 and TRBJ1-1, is DAMVIQNPRYQVTQFGKPVTLSCSQTLNHNVMYWYQQKSSQAPKLLFHYYDKDFNNEADTPDNFQSRRPNTSFCFLDIRSPGLGDTAMYLCATSRGSFEAFFGQGTRLTVV.

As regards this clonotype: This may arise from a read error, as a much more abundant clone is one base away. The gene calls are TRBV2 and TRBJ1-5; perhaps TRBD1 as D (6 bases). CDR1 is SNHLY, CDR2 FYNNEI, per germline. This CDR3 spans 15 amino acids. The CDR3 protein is CTSSGQGKSNQPQHF. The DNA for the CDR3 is TGTACCAGCAGTGGGCAGGGGAAGAGCAATCAGCCCCAGCATTTT.

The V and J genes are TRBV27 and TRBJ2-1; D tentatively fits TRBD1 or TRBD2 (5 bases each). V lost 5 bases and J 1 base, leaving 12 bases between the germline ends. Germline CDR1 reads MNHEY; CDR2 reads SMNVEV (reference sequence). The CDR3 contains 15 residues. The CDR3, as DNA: TGTGCCAGCAGTATTATAGGGGAGTCCTACAATGAGCAGTTCTTC. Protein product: CASSIIGESYNEQFF.

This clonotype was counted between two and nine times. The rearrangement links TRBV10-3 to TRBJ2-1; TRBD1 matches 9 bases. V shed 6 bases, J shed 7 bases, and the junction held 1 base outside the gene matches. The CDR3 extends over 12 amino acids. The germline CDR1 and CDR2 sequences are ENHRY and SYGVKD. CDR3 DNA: TGTGCCATCAGGACAGGGGGGAATGAGCAGTTCTTC. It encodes CAIRTGGNEQFF.

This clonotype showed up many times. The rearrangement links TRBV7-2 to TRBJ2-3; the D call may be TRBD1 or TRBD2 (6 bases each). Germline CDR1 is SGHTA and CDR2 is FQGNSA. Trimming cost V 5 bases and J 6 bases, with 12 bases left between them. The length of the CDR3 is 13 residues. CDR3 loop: CASSRGAVDTQYF. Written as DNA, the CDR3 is TGTGCCAGCAGCAGGGGGGCTGTCGATACGCAGTATTTT.

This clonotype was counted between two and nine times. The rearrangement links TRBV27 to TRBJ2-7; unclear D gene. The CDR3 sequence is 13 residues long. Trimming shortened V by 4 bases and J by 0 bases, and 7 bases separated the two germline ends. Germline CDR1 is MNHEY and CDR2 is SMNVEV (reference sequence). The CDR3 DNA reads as TGTGCCAGCAGTTCCAGTTCCTCCTACGAGCAGTACTTC. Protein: CASSSSSSYEQYF.

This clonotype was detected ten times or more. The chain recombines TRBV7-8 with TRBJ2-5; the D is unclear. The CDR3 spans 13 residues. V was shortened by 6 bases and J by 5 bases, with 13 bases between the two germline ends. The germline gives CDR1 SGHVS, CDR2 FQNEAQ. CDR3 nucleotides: TGTGCCAGCAGTAATAGGGTCGTCGAGACCCAGTACTTC. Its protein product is CASSNRVVETQYF. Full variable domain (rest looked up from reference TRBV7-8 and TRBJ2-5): GAGVSQSPRYKVAKRGQDVALRCDPISGHVSLFWYQQALGQGPEFLTYFQNEAQLDKSGLPSDRFFAERPEGSVSTLKIQRTQQEDSAVYLCASSNRVVETQYFGPGTRLLVL.

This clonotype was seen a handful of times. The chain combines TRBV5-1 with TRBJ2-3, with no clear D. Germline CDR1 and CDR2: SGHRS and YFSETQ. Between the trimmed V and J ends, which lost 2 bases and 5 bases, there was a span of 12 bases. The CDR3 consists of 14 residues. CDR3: CASSLGPAQDTQYF. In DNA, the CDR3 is TGCGCCAGCAGCTTAGGACCCGCCCAAGATACGCAGTATTTT.

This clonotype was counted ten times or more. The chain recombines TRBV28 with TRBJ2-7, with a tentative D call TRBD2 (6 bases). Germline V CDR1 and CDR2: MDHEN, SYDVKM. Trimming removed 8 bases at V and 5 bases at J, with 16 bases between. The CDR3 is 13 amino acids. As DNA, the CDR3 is TGTGCCAGCGGACCCTCGACTAGGGACGAGCAGTACTTC. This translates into CASGPSTRDEQYF.

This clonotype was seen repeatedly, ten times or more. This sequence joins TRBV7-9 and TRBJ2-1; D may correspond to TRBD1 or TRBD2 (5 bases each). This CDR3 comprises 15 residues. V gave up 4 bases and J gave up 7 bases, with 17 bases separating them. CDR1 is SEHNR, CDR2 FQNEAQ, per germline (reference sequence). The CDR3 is CASSSLWREGNEQFF. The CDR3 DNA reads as TGTGCCAGCAGCTCCCTGTGGCGAGAGGGGAATGAGCAGTTCTTC.

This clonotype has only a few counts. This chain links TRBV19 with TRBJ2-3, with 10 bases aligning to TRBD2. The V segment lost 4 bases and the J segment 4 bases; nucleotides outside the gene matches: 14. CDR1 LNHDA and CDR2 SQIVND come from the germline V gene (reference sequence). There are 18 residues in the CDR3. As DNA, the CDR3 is TGTGCCAGTAGTAGACGAGCCCTTCTAGCGGGAGCGGCAGATACGCAGTATTTT. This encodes CASSRRALLAGAADTQYF.

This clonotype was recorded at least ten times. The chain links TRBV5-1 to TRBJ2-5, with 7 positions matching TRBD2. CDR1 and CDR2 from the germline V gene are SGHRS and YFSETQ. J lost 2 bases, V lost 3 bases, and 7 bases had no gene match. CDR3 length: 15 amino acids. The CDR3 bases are TGCGCCAGCAGCTCAACCAGCGGGATTCAAGAGACCCAGTACTTC. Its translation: CASSSTSGIQETQYF.

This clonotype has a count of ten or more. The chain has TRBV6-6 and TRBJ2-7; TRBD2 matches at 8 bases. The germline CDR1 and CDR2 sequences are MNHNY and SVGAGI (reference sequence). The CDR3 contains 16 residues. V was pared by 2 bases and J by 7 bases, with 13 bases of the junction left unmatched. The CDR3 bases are TGTGCCAGCAGTTACACGGGACTTCCTCCGGGGGGGGAGCAGTACTTC. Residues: CASSYTGLPPGGEQYF.

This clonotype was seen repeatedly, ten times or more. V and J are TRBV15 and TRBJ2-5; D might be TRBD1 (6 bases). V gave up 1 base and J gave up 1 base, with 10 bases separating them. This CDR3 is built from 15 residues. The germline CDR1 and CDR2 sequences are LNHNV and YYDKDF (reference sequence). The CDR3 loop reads CATSRAGQIQETQYF. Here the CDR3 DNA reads TGTGCCACCAGCAGAGCTGGACAGATCCAAGAGACCCAGTACTTC. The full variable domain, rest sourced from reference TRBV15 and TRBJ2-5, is DAMVIQNPRYQVTQFGKPVTLSCSQTLNHNVMYWYQQKSSQAPKLLFHYYDKDFNNEADTPDNFQSRRPNTSFCFLDIRSPGLGDTAMYLCATSRAGQIQETQYFGPGTRLLVL.

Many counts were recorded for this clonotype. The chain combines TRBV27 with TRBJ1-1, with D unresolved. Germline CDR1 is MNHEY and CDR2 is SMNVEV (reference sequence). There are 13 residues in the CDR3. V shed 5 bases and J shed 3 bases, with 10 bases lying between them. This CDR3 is CASSHMWDTEAFF. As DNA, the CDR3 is TGTGCCAGCAGTCACATGTGGGACACTGAAGCTTTCTTT.

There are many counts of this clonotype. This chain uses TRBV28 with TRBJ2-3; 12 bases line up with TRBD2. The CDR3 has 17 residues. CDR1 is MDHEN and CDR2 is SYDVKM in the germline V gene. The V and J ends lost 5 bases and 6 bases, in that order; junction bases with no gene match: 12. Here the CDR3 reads CASSRYSGTSGFDTQYF. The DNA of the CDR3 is TGTGCCAGCAGTAGATATAGCGGGACTAGCGGGTTCGATACGCAGTATTTT.

CDR3 in amino acids: CASKRPPNEKLFF. CDR3 bases: TGTGCCAGCAAGCGGCCCCCTAATGAAAAACTGTTTTTT. This sequence joins TRBV5-5 and TRBJ1-4; D is unclear. V lost 6 bases, J lost 3 bases, and 9 bases lay in between. The CDR3 is 13 amino acids. Germline CDR1 is SGHKS and CDR2 is YYEKEE (reference sequence).

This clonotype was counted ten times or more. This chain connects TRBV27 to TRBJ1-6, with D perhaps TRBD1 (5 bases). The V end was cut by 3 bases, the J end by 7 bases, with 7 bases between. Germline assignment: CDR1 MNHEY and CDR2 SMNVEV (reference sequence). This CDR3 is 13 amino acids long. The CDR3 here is CASSFRGNSPLHF. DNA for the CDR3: TGTGCCAGCAGTTTTCGGGGGAATTCACCCCTCCACTTT.

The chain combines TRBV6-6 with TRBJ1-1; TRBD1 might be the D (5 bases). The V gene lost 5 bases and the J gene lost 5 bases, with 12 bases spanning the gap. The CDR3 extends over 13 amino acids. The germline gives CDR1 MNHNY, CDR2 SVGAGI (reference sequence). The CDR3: CASSPGAGTEAFF. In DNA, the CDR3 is TGTGCCAGCAGTCCTGGGGCAGGTACTGAAGCTTTCTTT.

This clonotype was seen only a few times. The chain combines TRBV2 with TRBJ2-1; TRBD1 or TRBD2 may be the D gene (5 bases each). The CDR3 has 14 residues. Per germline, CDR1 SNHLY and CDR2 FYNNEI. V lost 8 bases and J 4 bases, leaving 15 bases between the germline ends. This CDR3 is CASLPGRGYNEQFF. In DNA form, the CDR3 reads TGTGCCAGCTTACCGGGACGAGGGTACAATGAGCAGTTCTTC.

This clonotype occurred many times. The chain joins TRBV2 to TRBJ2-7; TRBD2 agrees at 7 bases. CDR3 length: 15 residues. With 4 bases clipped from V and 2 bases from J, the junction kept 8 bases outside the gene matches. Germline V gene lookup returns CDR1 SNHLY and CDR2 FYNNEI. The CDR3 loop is CASSAPSGAPYEQYF. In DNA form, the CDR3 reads TGTGCCAGCAGTGCCCCTAGCGGAGCCCCCTACGAGCAGTACTTC.

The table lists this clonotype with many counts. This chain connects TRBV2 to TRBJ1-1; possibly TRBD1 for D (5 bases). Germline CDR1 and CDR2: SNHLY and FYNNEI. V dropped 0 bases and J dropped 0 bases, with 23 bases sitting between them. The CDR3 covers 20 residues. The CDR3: CASSEADIWGTIQLNTEAFF. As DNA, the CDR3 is TGTGCCAGCAGTGAAGCCGATATTTGGGGCACCATCCAACTGAACACTGAAGCTTTCTTT.

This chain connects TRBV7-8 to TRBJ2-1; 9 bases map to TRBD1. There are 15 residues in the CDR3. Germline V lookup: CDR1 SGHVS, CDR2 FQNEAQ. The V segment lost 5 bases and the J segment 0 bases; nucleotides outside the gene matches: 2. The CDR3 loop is CASSMTGGSYNEQFF. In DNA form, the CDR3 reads TGTGCCAGCAGCATGACAGGGGGCTCCTACAATGAGCAGTTCTTC.

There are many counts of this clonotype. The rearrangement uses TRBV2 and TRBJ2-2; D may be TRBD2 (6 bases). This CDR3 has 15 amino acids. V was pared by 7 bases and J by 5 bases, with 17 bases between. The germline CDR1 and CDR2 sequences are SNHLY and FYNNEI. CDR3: CASTLTWGVTGELFF. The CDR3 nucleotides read TGTGCCAGCACCCTAACTTGGGGGGTTACCGGGGAGCTGTTTTTT.

CDR3 sequence: CASSPANNVDTQYF. CDR3 bases: TGTGCCAGCTCACCAGCGAACAATGTGGATACGCAGTATTTT. The chain uses TRBV18 and TRBJ2-3, with D unresolved. The germline CDR1 and CDR2 sequences are KGHSH and LQKENI. This CDR3 comprises 14 residues. V lost 2 bases to trimming and J lost 6 bases, with 12 bases between them.

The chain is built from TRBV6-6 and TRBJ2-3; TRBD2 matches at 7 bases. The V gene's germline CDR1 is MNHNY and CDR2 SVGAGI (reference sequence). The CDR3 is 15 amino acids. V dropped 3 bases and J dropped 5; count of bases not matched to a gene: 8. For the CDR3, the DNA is TGTGCCAGCAGTTATTCGGCGGGAGAGGGAGATACGCAGTATTTT. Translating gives CASSYSAGEGDTQYF.